A single sample is the source of the 5 T cell receptor beta chains below, sequenced in a study of blood T cell repertoires in COVID-19. Clones were sequenced by immunoSEQ multiplex PCR, and TCRdb holds only the in-frame ones, with some missing. The table has over 150,000 clones, 65% to 90% seen once; the top ten hold over 10%. The sequenced sample consisted of peripheral blood. These receptors originate from a woman aged 60-70 years with COVID-19, enrolled during active disease.

The chain carries TRBV11-2 and TRBJ1-2, with D possibly TRBD1 on 6 matching bases. The CDR3 runs 14 residues. Trimming shortened V by 2 bases and J by 3 bases, and 10 bases separated the two germline ends. CDR1 and CDR2 (germline): SGHAT, FQNNGV. The CDR3 nucleotides read TGTGCCAGCAGCTTACCGGACAGCTACTATGGCTACACCTTC. Encoded protein: CASSLPDSYYGYTF.

CDR3 bases: TGTGCCAGCAGTTTAAATGGTCAGGGGTCCTACAATGAGCAGTTCTTC. Protein: CASSLNGQGSYNEQFF. V and J are TRBV27 and TRBJ2-1; D is possibly TRBD1 (6 bases). V was shortened by 2 bases and J by 1 base, with 12 bases between the two germline ends. The CDR3 spans 16 residues. Germline V lookup: CDR1 MNHEY, CDR2 SMNVEV (reference sequence).

The chain links TRBV3-1 (or the pseudogene TRBV3-2) to TRBJ2-5, with D perhaps matching TRBD2 (6 bases). Germline loops: CDR1 LGHDT, CDR2 YNNKEL (reference sequence). This CDR3 region has 14 residues. V was clipped by 4 bases and J by 1 base, with 10 bases between them. The CDR3 spells CASSPETSQETQYF. CDR3 DNA: TGTGCCAGCAGCCCCGAGACTAGCCAAGAGACCCAGTACTTC.

The chain combines TRBV9 with TRBJ2-7; 7 bases are shared with TRBD1. This CDR3 contains 13 residues. CDR1 SGDLS and CDR2 YYNGEE come from the germline V gene. V gave up 7 bases and J gave up 4 bases; unmatched junction bases: 8. The CDR3 DNA is TGTGCCAGCTCTCCGGGACAGCCATACGAGCAGTACGTC. Encoded protein: CASSPGQPYEQYV.

This chain connects TRBV19 to TRBJ1-1; TRBD1 agrees at 8 bases. Germline CDR1 LNHDA, CDR2 SQIVND (reference sequence). V lost 7 bases and J lost 0; bases outside the gene matches: 7. This CDR3 is built from 15 residues. The CDR3 here is CASTPDRGMNTEAFF. The DNA for the CDR3 is TGTGCCAGTACCCCCGACAGGGGAATGAACACTGAAGCTTTCTTT.